The clone carrying this TCR beta chain came up a few times. Its matching antigen is unknown. The TCRbeta library was prepared with unique molecular identifiers. TCRdb re-analysed the PCR reads in MiXCR, keeping a single row per CDR3 protein. This table has around 580,000 distinct CDR3 sequences, over 25% appearing once. This CDR3 region has 13 residues. The germline V gene has CDR1 SGHDT and CDR2 YYEEEE. V was trimmed by 4 bases and J by 3 bases, leaving 10 bases between them. This sample stems from a study of T-cell reconstitution after alpha-beta-depleted transplantation in children. Study observations and caveats: In patients about two months after transplant, alpha-beta T cells reportedly arose from several hundred expanded graft clones. Newly produced T cells mostly provided counts and TCRbeta diversity after one year, as hyperexpanded clones declined. Surviving recipient T cells and thymic progenitors accounted for the high day-60 TCRbeta diversity observed in some patients.

The rearrangement links TRBV5-6 to TRBJ2-5, with a possible D match to TRBD1 (5 bases). This TCR was sampled from a boy under two years old with Wiskott-Aldrich syndrome, due to receive a stem cell transplant. The specimen comprised PBMCs, sampled before TCRalphabeta/CD19-depleted stem cell transplant. The CDR3 is CASSLTGKETQYF. CDR3 bases: TGTGCCAGCAGCCTTACAGGAAAAGAGACCCAGTACTTC. Drawing the rest from reference TRBV5-6 and TRBJ2-5, the complete variable domain is DAGVTQSPTHLIKTRGQQVTLRCSPKSGHDTVSWYQQALGQGPQFIFQYYEEEERQRGNFPDRFSGHQFPNYSSELNVNALLLGDSALYLCASSLTGKETQYFGPGTRLLVL.